Listed here are 13 T cell receptor beta chains from one sample, sequenced in a study of regulatory T cells in long-lasting Graves disease. The authors built TCR beta libraries using iRepertoire HTBI primers and Arm-PCR of CDR3 regions. Using its own MiXCR run on the multiplex PCR reads, TCRdb lists one record per CDR3 protein. The sample lists about 460,000 distinct CDR3 sequences, roughly 15% occurring once. Specified time point: newly diagnosed GD, antithyroid drugs for less than 3 months. With RNA extracted from PBMCs as input, the TCR library was made. The same data also contributed to another study, on T cells in Graves' hyperthyroidism and ophthalmopathy.

The sequenced sample was peripheral blood mononuclear cells (PBMCs), obtained at new diagnosis, from a patient treated with antithyroid drugs. Receptors were obtained from a woman between 45 and 60 years old with Graves disease.

The chain's CDR3 is CASSYSWEGTDTQYF. CDR3 nucleotide sequence: TGTGCCAGCAGTTACTCTTGGGAGGGCACAGATACGCAGTATTTT. The V call is TRBV6-2 or TRBV6-3, the J call TRBJ2-3, with a tentative D call TRBD2 (6 bases). The CDR3 loop spans 15 amino acids. With 0 bases removed from V and 1 base from J, the gap between germline ends came to 8 bases. Germline V gene lookup returns CDR1 MNHEY and CDR2 SVGEGT.

Note on this clonotype: This may be a read error, as it is one base from a much larger clone. The rearrangement uses TRBV11-2 and TRBJ2-7, with 10 bases identical to TRBD1. This CDR3 is built from 16 residues. CDR1 and CDR2 (germline): SGHAT, FQNNGV. Trimming at V came to 5 bases and at J to 7 bases, leaving 14 bases not matched to a gene. CDR3 coding DNA: TGTGCCAGCAGCCAAGGGACAGGGGTTGGGTTTTATGAGCAGTACTTC. This gives the protein CASSQGTGVGFYEQYF.

This clonotype was found many times. V is TRBV7-9 and J is TRBJ2-5, with a possible D match to TRBD1 (6 bases). The V gene's germline CDR1 is SEHNR and CDR2 FQNEAQ (reference sequence). V was shortened by 5 bases and J by 7 bases, with 14 bases between the two germline ends. This CDR3 contains 13 residues. The DNA for the CDR3 is TGTGCCAGCAGCGTCAACAGGGAAGGGACCCAGTACTTC. This encodes CASSVNREGTQYF.

The chain recombines TRBV20-1 with TRBJ2-2, with 8 positions matching TRBD1. The CDR3 sequence is 15 residues long. Losses at the gene ends were 5 bases for V and 2 bases for J; bases not matched to a gene: 7. CDR1 is DFQATT, CDR2 SNEGSKA, per germline (reference sequence). The chain's CDR3 is CSAPPTGVNTGELFF. The CDR3 DNA follows: TGCAGTGCTCCTCCGACAGGGGTCAACACCGGGGAGCTGTTTTTT.

This clonotype has a single count. CDR3 sequence: CAWGLGQAYTDTQYF. The CDR3 nucleotides read TGTGCCTGGGGATTGGGGCAGGCTTACACAGATACGCAGTATTTT. The chain recombines TRBV30 with TRBJ2-3, with D possibly being TRBD1 (5 bases). This CDR3 has 15 amino acids. Per the germline V gene, CDR1 is GTSNPN and CDR2 is SVGIG (reference sequence). V was shortened by 5 bases and J by 2 bases, with 17 bases between the two germline ends.

This sequence joins TRBV7-9 and TRBJ1-1; no definite D call. This CDR3 spans 15 amino acids. The V gene's germline CDR1 is SEHNR and CDR2 FQNEAQ (reference sequence). Trimming left V 5 bases short and J 3 bases short, with 16 bases between. CDR3 coding DNA: TGTGCCAGCAGCCCTAAAGTGGCAGATCACACTGAAGCTTTCTTT. Protein product: CASSPKVADHTEAFF.

The chain recombines TRBV5-1 with TRBJ2-3, with TRBD2 identical over 14 bases. The CDR3 length is 21 residues. After removal of 4 bases from V and 2 bases from J, the junction contained 18 bases not matched to a gene. The germline V gene encodes CDR1 SGHRS and CDR2 YFSETQ. CDR3 in amino acids: CASSPPGTSGGPVRITDTQYF. The CDR3 nucleotides read TGCGCCAGCAGCCCCCCCGGGACTAGCGGGGGTCCGGTGAGGATCACAGATACGCAGTATTTT.

Ten or more counts support this clonotype. V usage is TRBV29-1 and J usage is TRBJ1-4; D unresolved. The germline CDR1 and CDR2 sequences are SQVTM and ANQGSEA. Trimming removed 2 bases at V and 1 base at J, with 5 bases between. The CDR3 sequence is 13 residues long. CDR3 in amino acids: CSVETGTNEKLFF. CDR3 nucleotide sequence: TGCAGCGTTGAAACTGGAACTAATGAAAAACTGTTTTTT. The whole variable domain, remainder taken from reference TRBV29-1 and TRBJ1-4, is SAVISQKPSRDICQRGTSLTIQCQVDSQVTMMFWYRQQPGQSLTLIATANQGSEATYESGFVIDKFPISRPNLTFSTLTVSNMSPEDSSIYLCSVETGTNEKLFFGSGTQLSVL.

This clonotype came up a few times. V gene TRBV5-1 combines with J gene TRBJ2-1; D is undetermined. Per the germline V gene, CDR1 is SGHRS and CDR2 is YFSETQ. The germline V and J ends were trimmed by 8 bases and 12 bases, with 18 bases remaining between them. The CDR3 length is 12 residues. CDR3 in DNA: TGCGCCAGTCGCTACTGGGCTGGTGGGCAGTTCTTC. Protein product: CASRYWAGGQFF.

In this sample, this clonotype turned up many times. This chain joins TRBV2 and TRBJ2-7; D call uncertain. V shed 7 bases and J shed 2 bases, with 9 bases lying between them. This CDR3 has 12 residues. CDR1 and CDR2 from the germline V gene are SNHLY and FYNNEI. CDR3 sequence (DNA): TGTGCCAGCACCCGGGCCGCCTACGAGCAGTACTTC. This translates into CASTRAAYEQYF.

A few counts support this clonotype. J is TRBJ2-2 and V is TRBV6-1; weak D call: TRBD1 (6 bases). V was clipped by 11 bases and J by 0 bases, with 10 bases between them. The CDR3 is 13 amino acids. CDR1 MNHNS and CDR2 SASEGT come from the germline V gene. In nucleotides, the CDR3 is TGTGCCGCCCGGACAGCGAACACCGGGGAGCTGTTTTTT. The encoded protein is CAARTANTGELFF.

With respect to this clonotype: A much larger clone lies a single base off, so this may be a read error. The rearrangement uses TRBV6-2 or TRBV6-3 and TRBJ2-7, with 10 nucleotides matching TRBD1. The V segment lost 5 bases and the J segment 3 bases; nucleotides outside the gene matches: 7. CDR1 is MNHEY, CDR2 SVGEGT, per germline. This CDR3 is 15 amino acids long. The DNA for the CDR3 is TGTGCCAGCAGTGGTTTGACAGGGGGCAACTACGAGCAGTACTTC. It yields the protein CASSGLTGGNYEQYF.

This clonotype showed up many times. The chain recombines TRBV28 with TRBJ2-7; 7 nucleotides match TRBD1. Germline trimming cut 3 bases from V and 2 bases from J; bases unmatched to any gene: 10. From germline, CDR1 is MDHEN and CDR2 SYDVKM. The CDR3 sequence is 16 residues long. The CDR3 protein is CASSFTPGQSPYEQYF. Written as DNA, the CDR3 is TGTGCCAGCAGTTTTACTCCGGGACAGAGTCCCTACGAGCAGTACTTC.